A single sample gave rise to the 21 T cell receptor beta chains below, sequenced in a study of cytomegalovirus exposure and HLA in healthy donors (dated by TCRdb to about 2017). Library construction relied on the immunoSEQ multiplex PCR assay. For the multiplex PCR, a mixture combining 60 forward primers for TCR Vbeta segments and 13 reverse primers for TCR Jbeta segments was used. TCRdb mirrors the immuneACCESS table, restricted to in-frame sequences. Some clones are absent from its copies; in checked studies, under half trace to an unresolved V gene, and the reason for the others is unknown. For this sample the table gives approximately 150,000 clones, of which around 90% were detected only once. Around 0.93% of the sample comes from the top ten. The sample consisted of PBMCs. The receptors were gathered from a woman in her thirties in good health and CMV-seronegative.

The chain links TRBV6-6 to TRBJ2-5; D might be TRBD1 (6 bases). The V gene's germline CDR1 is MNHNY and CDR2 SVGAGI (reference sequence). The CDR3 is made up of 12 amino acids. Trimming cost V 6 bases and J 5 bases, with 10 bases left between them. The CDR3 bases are TGTGCCAGCAGCCGCACAGGGGAGACCCAGTACTTC. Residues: CASSRTGETQYF.

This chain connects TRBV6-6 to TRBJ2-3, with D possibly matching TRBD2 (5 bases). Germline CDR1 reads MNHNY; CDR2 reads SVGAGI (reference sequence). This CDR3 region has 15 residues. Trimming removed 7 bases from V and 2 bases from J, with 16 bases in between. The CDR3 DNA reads TGTGCCAGCACGCATAAGGCGGGCAACACAGATACGCAGTATTTT. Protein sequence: CASTHKAGNTDTQYF.

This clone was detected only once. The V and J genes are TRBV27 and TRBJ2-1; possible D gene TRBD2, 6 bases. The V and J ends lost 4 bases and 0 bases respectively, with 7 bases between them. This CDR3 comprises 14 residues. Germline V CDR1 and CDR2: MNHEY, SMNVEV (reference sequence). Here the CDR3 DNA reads TGTGCCAGCAGTTGGCGGGGCTCCTACAATGAGCAGTTCTTC. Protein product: CASSWRGSYNEQFF.

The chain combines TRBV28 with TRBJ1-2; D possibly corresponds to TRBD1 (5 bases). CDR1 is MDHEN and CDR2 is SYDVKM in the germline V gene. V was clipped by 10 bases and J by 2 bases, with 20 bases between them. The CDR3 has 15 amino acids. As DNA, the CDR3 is TGTGCCACCTCCCCTGCGGGGACGGCCAACTATGGCTACACCTTC. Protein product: CATSPAGTANYGYTF.

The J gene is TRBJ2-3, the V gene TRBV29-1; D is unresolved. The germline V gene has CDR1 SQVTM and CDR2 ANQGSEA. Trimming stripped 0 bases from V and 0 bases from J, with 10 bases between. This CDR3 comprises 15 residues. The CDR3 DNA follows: TGCAGCGTTGAAGATCGGGTCCGGAGCACAGATACGCAGTATTTT. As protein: CSVEDRVRSTDTQYF.

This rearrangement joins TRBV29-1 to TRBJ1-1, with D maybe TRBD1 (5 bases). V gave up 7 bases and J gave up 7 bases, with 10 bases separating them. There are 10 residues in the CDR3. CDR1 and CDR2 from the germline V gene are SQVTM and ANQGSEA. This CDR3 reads CSAKGVEAFF. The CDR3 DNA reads TGCAGCGCAAAAGGGGTTGAAGCTTTCTTT.

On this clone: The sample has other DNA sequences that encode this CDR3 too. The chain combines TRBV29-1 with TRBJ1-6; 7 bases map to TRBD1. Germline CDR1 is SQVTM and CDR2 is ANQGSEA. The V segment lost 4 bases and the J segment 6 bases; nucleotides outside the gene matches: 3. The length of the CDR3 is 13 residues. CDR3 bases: TGCAGCGTTGGACAGGGACGTAATTCACCCCTCCACTTT. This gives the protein CSVGQGRNSPLHF. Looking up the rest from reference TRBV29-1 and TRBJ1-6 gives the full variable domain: SAVISQKPSRDICQRGTSLTIQCQVDSQVTMMFWYRQQPGQSLTLIATANQGSEATYESGFVIDKFPISRPNLTFSTLTVSNMSPEDSSIYLCSVGQGRNSPLHFGNGTRLTVT.

The DNA for the CDR3 is TGTGCCAGCAGCTTGGCCAGGGGGAGAGAGACCCAGTACTTC. It yields the protein CASSLARGRETQYF. This rearrangement joins TRBV5-8 to TRBJ2-5; TRBD1 matches at 7 bases. Germline V CDR1 and CDR2: SGHTS, YDEGEE. The CDR3 has 14 residues. V gave up 0 bases and J gave up 4 bases; unmatched junction bases: 3.

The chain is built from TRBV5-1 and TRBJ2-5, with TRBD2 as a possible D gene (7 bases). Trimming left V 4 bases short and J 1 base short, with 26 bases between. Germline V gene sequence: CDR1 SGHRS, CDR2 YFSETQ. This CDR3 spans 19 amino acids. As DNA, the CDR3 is TGCGCCAGCAGCAAACGCCTGTCCCTGGCGGGGGCTAGCCAAGAGACCCAGTACTTC. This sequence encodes CASSKRLSLAGASQETQYF.

CDR3 sequence reads: CASSVGGYEQYF. As DNA, the CDR3 is TGTGCCAGCAGCGTAGGAGGATACGAGCAGTACTTC. The chain links TRBV9 to TRBJ2-5; the D is unclear. TRBJ2-7 explains the end of the DNA better; the J call may be wrong. The CDR3 runs to 12 residues. Germline V gene lookup returns CDR1 SGDLS and CDR2 YYNGEE.

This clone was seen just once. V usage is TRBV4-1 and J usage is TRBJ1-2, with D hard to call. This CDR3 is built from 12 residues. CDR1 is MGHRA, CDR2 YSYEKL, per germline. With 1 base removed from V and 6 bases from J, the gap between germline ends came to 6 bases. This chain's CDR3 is CASSQGADGYTF. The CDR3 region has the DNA TGCGCCAGCAGCCAAGGGGCCGATGGCTACACCTTC.

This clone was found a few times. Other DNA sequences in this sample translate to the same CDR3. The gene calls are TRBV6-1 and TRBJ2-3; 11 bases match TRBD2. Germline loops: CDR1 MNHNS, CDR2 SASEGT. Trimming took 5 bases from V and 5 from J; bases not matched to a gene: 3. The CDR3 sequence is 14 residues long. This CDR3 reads CASSLAGGRDTQYF. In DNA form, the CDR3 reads TGTGCCAGCAGTTTAGCGGGAGGGCGAGATACGCAGTATTTT.

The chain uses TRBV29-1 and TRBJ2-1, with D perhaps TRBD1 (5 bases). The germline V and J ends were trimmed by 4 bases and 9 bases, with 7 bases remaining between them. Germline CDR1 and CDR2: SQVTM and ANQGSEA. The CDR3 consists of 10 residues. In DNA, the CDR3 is TGCAGCGTTGGGGGCCCTGAGCAGTTCTTC. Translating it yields CSVGGPEQFF.

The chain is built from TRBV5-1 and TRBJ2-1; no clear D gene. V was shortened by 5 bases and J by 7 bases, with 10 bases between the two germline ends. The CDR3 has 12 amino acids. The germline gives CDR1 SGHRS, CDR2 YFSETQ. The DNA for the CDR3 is TGCGCCAGCAGTCTGGAGATTAATGAGCAGTTCTTC. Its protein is CASSLEINEQFF.

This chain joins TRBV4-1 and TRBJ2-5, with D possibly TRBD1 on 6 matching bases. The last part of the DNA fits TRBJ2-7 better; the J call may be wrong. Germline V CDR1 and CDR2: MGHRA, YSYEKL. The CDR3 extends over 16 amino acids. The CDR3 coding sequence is TGCGCCAGCAGCCAAGGACAGGATATGAGCTCCTACGAGCAGTACTTC. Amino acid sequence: CASSQGQDMSSYEQYF.

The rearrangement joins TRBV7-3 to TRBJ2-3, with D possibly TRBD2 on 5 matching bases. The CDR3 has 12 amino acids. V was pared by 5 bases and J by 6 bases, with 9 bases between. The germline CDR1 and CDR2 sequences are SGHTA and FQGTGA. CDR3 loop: CASSPGLDTQYF. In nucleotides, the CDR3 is TGTGCCAGCAGCCCGGGGTTGGATACGCAGTATTTT.

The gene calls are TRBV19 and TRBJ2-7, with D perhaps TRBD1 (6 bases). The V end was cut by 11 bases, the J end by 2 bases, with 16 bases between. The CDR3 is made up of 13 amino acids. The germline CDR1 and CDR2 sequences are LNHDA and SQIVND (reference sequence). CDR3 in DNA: TGTGCCCCCCAGGGGCCGAGTGCCTACGAGCAGTACTTC. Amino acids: CAPQGPSAYEQYF.

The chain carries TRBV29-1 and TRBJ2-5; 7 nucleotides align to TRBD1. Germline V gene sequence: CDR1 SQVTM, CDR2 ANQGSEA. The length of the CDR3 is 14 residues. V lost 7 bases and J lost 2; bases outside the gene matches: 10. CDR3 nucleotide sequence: TGCAGCGGACGCACAGGGGTAGGTCAAGAGACCCAGTACTTC. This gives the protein CSGRTGVGQETQYF.

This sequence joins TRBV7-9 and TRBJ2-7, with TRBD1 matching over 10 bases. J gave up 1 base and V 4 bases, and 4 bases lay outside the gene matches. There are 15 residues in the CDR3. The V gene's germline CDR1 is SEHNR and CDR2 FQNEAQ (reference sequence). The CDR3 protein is CASSWGTGVSYEQYV. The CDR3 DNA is TGTGCCAGCAGCTGGGGGACAGGGGTTTCCTACGAGCAGTACGTC.

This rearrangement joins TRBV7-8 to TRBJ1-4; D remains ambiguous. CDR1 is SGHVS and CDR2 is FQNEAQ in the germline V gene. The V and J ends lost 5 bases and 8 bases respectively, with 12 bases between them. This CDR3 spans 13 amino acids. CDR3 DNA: TGTGCCAGCAGCCAAACCCAGGCGGAAAAACTGTTTTTT. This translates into CASSQTQAEKLFF.

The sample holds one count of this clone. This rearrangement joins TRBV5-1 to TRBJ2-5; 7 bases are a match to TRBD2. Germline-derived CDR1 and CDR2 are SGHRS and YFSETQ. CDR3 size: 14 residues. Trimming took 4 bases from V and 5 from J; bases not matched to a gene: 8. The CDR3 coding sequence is TGCGCCAGCAGCATGGATGGGGGGGTGGAGACCCAGTACTTC. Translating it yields CASSMDGGVETQYF.